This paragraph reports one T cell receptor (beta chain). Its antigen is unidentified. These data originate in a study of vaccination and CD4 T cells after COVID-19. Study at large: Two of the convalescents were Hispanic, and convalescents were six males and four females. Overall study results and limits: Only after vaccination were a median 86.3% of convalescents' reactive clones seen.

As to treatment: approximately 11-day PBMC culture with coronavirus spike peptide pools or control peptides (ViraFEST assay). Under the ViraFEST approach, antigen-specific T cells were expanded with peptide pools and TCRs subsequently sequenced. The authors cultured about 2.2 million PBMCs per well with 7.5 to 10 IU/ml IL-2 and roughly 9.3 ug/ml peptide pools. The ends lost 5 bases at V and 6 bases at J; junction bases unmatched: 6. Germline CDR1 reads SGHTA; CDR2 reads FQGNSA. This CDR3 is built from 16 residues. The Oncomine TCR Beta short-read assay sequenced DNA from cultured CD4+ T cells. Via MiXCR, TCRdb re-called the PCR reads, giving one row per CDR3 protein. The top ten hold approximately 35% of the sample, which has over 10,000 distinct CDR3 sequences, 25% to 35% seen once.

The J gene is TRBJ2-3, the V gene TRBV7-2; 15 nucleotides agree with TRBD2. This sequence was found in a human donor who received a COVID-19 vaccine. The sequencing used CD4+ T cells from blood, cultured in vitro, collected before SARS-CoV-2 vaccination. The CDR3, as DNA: TGTGCCAGCAGCGACCCGGGACTAGCGGGGGGTGATACGCAGTATTTT. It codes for CASSDPGLAGGDTQYF.